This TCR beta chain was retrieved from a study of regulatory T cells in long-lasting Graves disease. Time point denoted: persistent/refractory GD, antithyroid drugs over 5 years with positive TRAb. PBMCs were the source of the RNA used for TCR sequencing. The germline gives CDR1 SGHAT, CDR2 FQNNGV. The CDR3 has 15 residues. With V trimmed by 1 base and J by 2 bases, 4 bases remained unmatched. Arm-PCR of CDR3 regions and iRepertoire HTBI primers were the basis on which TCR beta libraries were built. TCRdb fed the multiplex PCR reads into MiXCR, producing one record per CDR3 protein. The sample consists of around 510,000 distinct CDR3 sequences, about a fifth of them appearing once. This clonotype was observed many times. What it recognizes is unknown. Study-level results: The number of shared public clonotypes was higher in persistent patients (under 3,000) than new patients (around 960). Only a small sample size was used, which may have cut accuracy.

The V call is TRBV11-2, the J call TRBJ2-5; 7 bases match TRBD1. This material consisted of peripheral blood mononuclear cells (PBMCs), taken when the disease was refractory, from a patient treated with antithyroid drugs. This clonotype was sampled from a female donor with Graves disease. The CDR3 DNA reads TGTGCCAGCAGCTTAGGACAGGGTATACAAGAGACCCAGTACTTC. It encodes CASSLGQGIQETQYF.